The present T cell receptor (beta chain) was sequenced within a study of hypomethylating agent response in myelodysplastic syndrome. CDR1 and CDR2 (germline): SGHDN, FVKESK. Trimming cost V 2 bases and J 6 bases; bases outside gene matches: 3. The CDR3 consists of 15 residues. Worth noting for this clone: Other DNA sequences in the sample encode the same CDR3.

How the authors handled the data: VDJdb flagged around 1.8% of approximately 170,000 unique clonotypes as previously reported viral-epitope-specific. Sequencing was performed with immunoSEQ multiplex PCR; in TCRdb, only in-frame clones are kept and a portion is missing. V and J calls and clone size are as listed in that table; D and trimming were resolved from the DNA. The sample gives 3,000 to 4,000 clones, 75% to 85% of which show up once; approximately 10% is in the top ten. The sequence came from a human donor with myelodysplastic syndrome. The V call is TRBV14, the J call TRBJ2-1; 11 nucleotides align to TRBD2. Sequencing used bone marrow, obtained before or after starting hypomethylating agent treatment for myelodysplastic syndrome (not recorded which). The CDR3 sequence is CASSQSSGGGNEQFF. The CDR3 nucleotides are TGTGCCAGCAGCCAAAGTAGCGGGGGGGGCAATGAGCAGTTCTTC. Full variable domain (remainder filled in from reference TRBV14 and TRBJ2-1): EAGVTQFPSHSVIEKGQTVTLRCDPISGHDNLYWYRRVMGKEIKFLLHFVKESKQDESGMPNNRFLAERTGGTYSTLKVQPAELEDSGVYFCASSQSSGGGNEQFFGPGTRLTVL.